Sequencing of this T cell receptor beta chain was carried out in a study of monozygotic twins with inflammatory bowel disease. Regarding the study as a whole: Twins with IBD had fewer clonotypes in common with others than healthy twins, particularly during disease activity. In patient repertoires, differing immunosuppressive treatments may have added some variability.

The CDR3 covers 20 residues. It was from whole blood, with no T cell sorting, that total RNA was isolated. Template switching appended UMIs that held a 6-nucleotide sample barcode. TCRdb re-called the 5' RACE reads and gives one entry per CDR3 protein, without DNA. The table lists some 330,000 distinct CDR3 sequences, with approximately 5.9% in the top ten. To note about this clonotype: Its antigen is undetermined.

This chain joins TRBV12-3 or TRBV12-4 and TRBJ2-4; the D call from TCRdb, TRBD2, cannot be confirmed without DNA. Sample: blood. This TCR was sampled from a human donor with ulcerative colitis or Crohn's disease, or a healthy co-twin of an affected twin (not recorded which). This chain's CDR3 is CASSPTSGGPGTRTKNIQYF.